One and the same sample provided the 22 T cell receptor beta chains below, sequenced in a study of blood T cell repertoires in COVID-19. Some clones are missing from TCRdb's copy, which holds only in-frame ones; the method was immunoSEQ multiplex PCR. The data hold around 190,000 clones, with around 80% observed a single time. Specimen: peripheral blood. These receptors all come from a human donor in a cohort sampled during active COVID-19.

This chain connects TRBV6-5 to TRBJ2-1; maybe TRBD2 (5 bases). Germline V gives CDR1 MNHEY, CDR2 SVGAGI. V lost 11 bases and J 6 bases, leaving 14 bases between the germline ends. CDR3 length equals 12 residues. Written as DNA, the CDR3 is TGTGCCGCGGGCGGACGAATCAATGAGCAGTTCTTC. Translated: CAAGGRINEQFF.

V is TRBV24-1 and J is TRBJ1-2; 11 nucleotides line up with TRBD1. J gave up 4 bases and V 4 bases, and 7 bases lay outside the gene matches. Germline loops: CDR1 KGHDR, CDR2 SFDVKD. The CDR3 is 16 residues long. The CDR3 coding sequence is TGTGCCACCAGTGACACGGACAGGGGGCTCTTCTATGGCTACACCTTC. As protein: CATSDTDRGLFYGYTF.

The chain combines TRBV4-1 with TRBJ2-7; 10 positions match TRBD1. With V trimmed by 1 base and J by 5 bases, 5 bases remained unmatched. Germline-derived CDR1 and CDR2 are MGHRA and YSYEKL. CDR3 length: 15 amino acids. The CDR3 here is CASSQGTGTGDEQYF. CDR3 nucleotides: TGCGCCAGCAGCCAAGGGACCGGGACAGGGGACGAGCAGTACTTC.

Only one count was recorded for this clone. The rearrangement joins TRBV9 to TRBJ2-1; D call uncertain. The CDR3 contains 14 residues. V was pared by 4 bases and J by 13 bases, with 21 bases between. Germline loops: CDR1 SGDLS, CDR2 YYNGEE. CDR3 in amino acids: CASSHELGPGRQFF. In DNA, the CDR3 is TGTGCCAGCAGCCATGAGCTAGGCCCCGGTAGACAGTTCTTC.

The chain uses TRBV3-1 (or the pseudogene TRBV3-2) and TRBJ2-3; 7 nucleotides align to TRBD2. The V gene's germline CDR1 is LGHDT and CDR2 YNNKEL (reference sequence). CDR3 size: 16 residues. J was trimmed by 0 bases and V by 1 base; bases with no gene match: 4. The CDR3 sequence: CASSQAAGSSTDTQYF. CDR3 nucleotide sequence: TGTGCCAGCAGCCAAGCAGCGGGGTCTAGCACAGATACGCAGTATTTT.

The sample holds one count of this clone. J is TRBJ2-1 and V is TRBV12-2; the table's D gene call, TRBD1, was not cross checked with the DNA. TRBV12-2 is marked as a pseudogene. The CDR3 runs to 15 residues. CDR3 amino acids: CASLVGQFSYNEQFF. Here the CDR3 DNA reads TGTGCAAGTCTTGTAGGACAGTTCTCCTACAATGAGCAGTTCTTC.

The rearrangement links TRBV5-1 to TRBJ1-1; no firm D call. CDR3 size: 14 residues. Germline CDR1 SGHRS, CDR2 YFSETQ. Trimming shortened V by 3 bases and J by 1 base, and 10 bases separated the two germline ends. Here the CDR3 DNA reads TGCGCCAGCAGCTCGTCGGGAGGGAACACTGAAGCTTTCTTT. This sequence encodes CASSSSGGNTEAFF.

The chain links TRBV28 to TRBJ2-7; 9 bases align to TRBD1. This CDR3 is built from 15 residues. Germline trimming cut 10 bases from V and 2 bases from J; bases unmatched to any gene: 12. Germline CDR1 and CDR2: MDHEN and SYDVKM. The CDR3 protein is CATLTPGQGPYEQYF. The CDR3 DNA reads as TGTGCCACCCTTACACCGGGACAGGGCCCCTACGAGCAGTACTTC.

This clone has only one observation. The CDR3 bases are TGTGCCAGCAGCCAAGCTGCGGGGTCCACAGATACGCAGTATTTT. Amino acid sequence: CASSQAAGSTDTQYF. The chain uses TRBV4-2 and TRBJ2-3, with D possibly TRBD2 on 6 matching bases. CDR1 LGHNA and CDR2 YNFKEQ come from the germline V gene. The CDR3 has 15 residues. Trimming took off 1 base at V and 2 bases at J, with 10 bases between the two ends.

This chain uses TRBV5-8 with TRBJ1-5; the D is unclear. CDR1 is SGHTS and CDR2 is YDEGEE in the germline V gene. V gave up 0 bases and J gave up 5 bases, with 9 bases separating them. The CDR3 has 14 residues. As DNA, the CDR3 is TGTGCCAGCAGCTTGGGCCCAAACTATCAGCCCCAGCATTTT. It specifies CASSLGPNYQPQHF.

The chain combines TRBV4-2 with TRBJ2-1; tentatively, D is TRBD1 (5 bases). Germline V gene lookup returns CDR1 LGHNA and CDR2 YNFKEQ. The CDR3 runs to 17 residues. V dropped 0 bases and J dropped 2 bases, with 14 bases sitting between them. The CDR3 sequence is CASSQEGVSATYNEQFF. The CDR3 DNA reads as TGTGCCAGCAGCCAAGAAGGGGTAAGCGCAACCTACAATGAGCAGTTCTTC.

The chain joins TRBV18 to TRBJ1-5; unclear D gene. The length of the CDR3 is 14 residues. V gave up 2 bases and J gave up 1 base, with 6 bases separating them. From germline, CDR1 is KGHSH and CDR2 LQKENI. The CDR3: CASSPGRSNQPQHF. CDR3 DNA sequence: TGTGCCAGCTCACCAGGGCGAAGCAATCAGCCCCAGCATTTT. Looking up the rest from reference TRBV18 and TRBJ1-5 gives the full variable domain: NAGVMQNPRHLVRRRGQEARLRCSPMKGHSHVYWYRQLPEEGLKFMVYLQKENIIDESGMPKERFSAEFPKEGPSILRIQQVVRGDSAAYFCASSPGRSNQPQHFGDGTRLSIL.

The chain carries TRBV7-8 and TRBJ2-2; 13 nucleotides line up with TRBD2. V was pared by 5 bases and J by 4 bases, with 7 bases of the junction left unmatched. This CDR3 region has 17 residues. From germline, CDR1 is SGHVS and CDR2 FQNEAQ. The CDR3, as DNA: TGTGCCAGCAGCCCTAGCACTAGCGGGAGGGCCACCGGGGAGCTGTTTTTT. It translates to CASSPSTSGRATGELFF.

This clone was observed once. The V call is TRBV28, the J call TRBJ1-4; 9 nucleotides match TRBD1. The CDR3 spans 15 residues. J was trimmed by 8 bases and V by 3 bases; bases with no gene match: 7. Germline-derived CDR1 and CDR2 are MDHEN and SYDVKM. The CDR3 DNA follows: TGTGCCAGCAGTTTTTCGGGACAGGGTGGGGAAAAACTGTTTTTT. This gives the protein CASSFSGQGGEKLFF.

This chain uses TRBV5-6 with TRBJ1-5; 8 bases fit TRBD1. Germline V gene lookup returns CDR1 SGHDT and CDR2 YYEEEE. V dropped 4 bases and J dropped 2; count of bases not matched to a gene: 8. This CDR3 spans 16 amino acids. CDR3 in amino acids: CASSQYGTGGNQPQHF. The DNA for the CDR3 is TGTGCCAGCAGCCAATACGGGACAGGTGGCAATCAGCCCCAGCATTTT.

This rearrangement joins TRBV18 to TRBJ1-6; weak D call: TRBD1 (6 bases). Trimming stripped 3 bases from V and 9 bases from J, with 15 bases between. The CDR3 is 15 amino acids. Germline V lookup: CDR1 KGHSH, CDR2 LQKENI. CDR3 protein: CASSPGGGAGSPLHF. The CDR3 coding sequence is TGTGCCAGCTCACCCGGTGGGGGCGCGGGTTCACCCCTCCACTTT.

The rearrangement uses TRBV3-1 (or the pseudogene TRBV3-2) and TRBJ1-2, with 12 nucleotides matching TRBD1. Per the germline V gene, CDR1 is LGHDT and CDR2 is YNNKEL (reference sequence). This CDR3 is built from 15 residues. Losses at the gene ends were 4 bases for V and 8 bases for J; bases not matched to a gene: 8. The CDR3 here is CASSPPGQGARGYTF. The CDR3 coding sequence is TGTGCCAGCAGCCCCCCGGGACAGGGGGCAAGAGGCTACACCTTC.

The genes are TRBV24-1 and TRBJ2-5; 11 bases agree with TRBD2. Per germline, CDR1 KGHDR and CDR2 SFDVKD. V shed 1 base and J 5 bases; nucleotides not matched to a gene: 11. CDR3 length: 18 residues. The CDR3 protein is CATSDFGLAGGVVETQYF. The CDR3, as DNA: TGTGCCACCAGTGATTTTGGGCTAGCGGGAGGAGTTGTGGAGACCCAGTACTTC.

This clone was seen only once. V gene TRBV7-8 combines with J gene TRBJ2-1; 11 bases line up with TRBD2. The CDR3 spans 15 residues. Trimming at V came to 2 bases and at J to 9 bases, leaving 6 bases not matched to a gene. CDR1 is SGHVS and CDR2 is FQNEAQ in the germline V gene. This CDR3 reads CASSLTSGRNGEQFF. In DNA, the CDR3 is TGTGCCAGCAGCTTAACTAGCGGGAGAAACGGTGAGCAGTTCTTC.

The V gene is TRBV27, the J gene TRBJ1-2; the D gene is possibly TRBD1 (5 bases). The CDR3 loop spans 15 amino acids. The germline V and J ends were trimmed by 5 bases and 4 bases, with 17 bases remaining between them. Germline V lookup: CDR1 MNHEY, CDR2 SMNVEV (reference sequence). This chain's CDR3 is CASSPTGLYIYGYTF. The CDR3, as DNA: TGTGCCAGCAGTCCCACGGGACTCTACATCTATGGCTACACCTTC.

V is TRBV30 and J is TRBJ1-3; TRBD1 aligns across 7 bases. V shed 3 bases and J 4 bases; nucleotides not matched to a gene: 3. Germline V lookup: CDR1 GTSNPN, CDR2 SVGIG (reference sequence). The length of the CDR3 is 13 residues. CDR3 protein: CAWRKTGGNTIYF. CDR3 DNA: TGTGCCTGGAGGAAGACAGGGGGAAACACCATATATTTT.

V and J are TRBV5-8 and TRBJ2-3, with TRBD2 as a possible D gene (6 bases). The germline V and J ends were trimmed by 4 bases and 8 bases, with 14 bases remaining between them. Germline V gene data show CDR1 as SGHTS and CDR2 as YDEGEE. The CDR3 sequence is 13 residues long. The CDR3 bases are TGTGCCAGCAGCAGACTAGAGCAAGCTACGCAGTATTTT. Its protein is CASSRLEQATQYF.